This T cell receptor beta chain comes out of a study of OX40 agonist ivuxolimab in advanced cancers. The table came from immunoSEQ multiplex PCR; TCRdb's copy has only in-frame clones and leaves some out. This sample carries tens of thousands of clones, 90% to 95% of them seen once, and the ten largest clones take about 8.4%. CDR1 MNHEY and CDR2 SMNVEV come from the germline V gene (reference sequence). This CDR3 region has 11 residues. With 5 bases removed from V and 3 bases from J, the gap between germline ends came to 5 bases. Sequences were derived from CD4+ or CD8+ T cells sorted from blood, sampled in a trial of the OX40 agonist ivuxolimab. The chain uses TRBV27 and TRBJ2-7; D is unresolved. The sequence came from an adult with an advanced solid tumor such as melanoma, head and neck, liver or kidney cancer. The CDR3 here is CASSLNYEQYF. CDR3 coding DNA: TGTGCCAGCAGTCTCAACTACGAGCAGTACTTC.